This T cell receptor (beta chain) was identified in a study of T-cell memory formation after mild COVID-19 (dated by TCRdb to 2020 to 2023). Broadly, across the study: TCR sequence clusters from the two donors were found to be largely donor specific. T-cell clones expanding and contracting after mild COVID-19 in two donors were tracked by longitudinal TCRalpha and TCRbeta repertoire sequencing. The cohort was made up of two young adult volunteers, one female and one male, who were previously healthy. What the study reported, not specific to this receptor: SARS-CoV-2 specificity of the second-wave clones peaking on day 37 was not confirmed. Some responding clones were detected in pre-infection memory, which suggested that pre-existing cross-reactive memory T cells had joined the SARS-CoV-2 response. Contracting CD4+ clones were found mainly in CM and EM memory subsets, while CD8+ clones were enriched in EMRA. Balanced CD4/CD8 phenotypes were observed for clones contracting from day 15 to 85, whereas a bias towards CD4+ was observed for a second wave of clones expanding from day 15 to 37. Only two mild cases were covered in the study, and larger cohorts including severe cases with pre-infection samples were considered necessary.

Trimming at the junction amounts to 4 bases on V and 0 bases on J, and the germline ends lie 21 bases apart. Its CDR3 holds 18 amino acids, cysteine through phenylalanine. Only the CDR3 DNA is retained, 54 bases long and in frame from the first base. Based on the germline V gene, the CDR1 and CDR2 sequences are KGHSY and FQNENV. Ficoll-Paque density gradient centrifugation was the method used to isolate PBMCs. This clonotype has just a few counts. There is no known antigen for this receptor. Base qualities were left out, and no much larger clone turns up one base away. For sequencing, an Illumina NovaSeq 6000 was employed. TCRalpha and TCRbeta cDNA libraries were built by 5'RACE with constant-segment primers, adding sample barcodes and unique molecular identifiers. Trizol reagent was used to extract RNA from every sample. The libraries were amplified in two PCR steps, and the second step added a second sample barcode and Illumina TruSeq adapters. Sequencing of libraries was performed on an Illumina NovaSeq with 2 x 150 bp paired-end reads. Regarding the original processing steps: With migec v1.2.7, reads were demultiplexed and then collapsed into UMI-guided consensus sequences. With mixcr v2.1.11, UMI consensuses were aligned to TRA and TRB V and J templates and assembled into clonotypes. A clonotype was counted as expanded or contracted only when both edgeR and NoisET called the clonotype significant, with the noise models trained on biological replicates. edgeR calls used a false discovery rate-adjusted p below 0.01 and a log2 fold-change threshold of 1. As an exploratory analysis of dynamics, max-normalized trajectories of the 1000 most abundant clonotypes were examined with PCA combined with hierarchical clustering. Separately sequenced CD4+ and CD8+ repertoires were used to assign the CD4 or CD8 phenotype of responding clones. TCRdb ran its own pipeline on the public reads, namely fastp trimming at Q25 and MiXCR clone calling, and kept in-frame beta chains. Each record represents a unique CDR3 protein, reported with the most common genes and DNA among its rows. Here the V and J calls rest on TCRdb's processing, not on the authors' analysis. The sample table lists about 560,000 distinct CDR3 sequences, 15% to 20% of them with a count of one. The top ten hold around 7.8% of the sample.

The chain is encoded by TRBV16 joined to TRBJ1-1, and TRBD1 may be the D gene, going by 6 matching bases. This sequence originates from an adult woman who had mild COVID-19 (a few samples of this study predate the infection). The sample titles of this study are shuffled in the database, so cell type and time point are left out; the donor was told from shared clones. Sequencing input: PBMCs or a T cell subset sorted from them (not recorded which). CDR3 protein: CASSRTNRARGMNTEAFF. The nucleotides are TGTGCCAGCAGCCGGACTAACAGGGCTAGGGGGATGAACACTGAAGCTTTCTTT.